The 27 T cell receptor beta chains below all came from one sample that was sequenced in a study of molecular identifiers for immune sequencing clone quantification. MiXCR, run by TCRdb on the PCR reads, gives a single entry per CDR3 protein. The table shows approximately 670,000 distinct CDR3 sequences, with just under 20% occurring only once. Sequencing was performed on naive CD8+ T cells from blood, with Jurkat cell RNA spiked in. Specified subset: FACS-sorted CD8+CD4-CCR7+CD45RA+ naive T cells. The receptors were sampled from a human donor in good health. Some libraries in this study had Jurkat cell RNA spiked in.

This rearrangement joins TRBV4-3 to TRBJ2-1, with 10 bases fitting TRBD2. This CDR3 region has 17 residues. The germline gives CDR1 LGHNA, CDR2 YSLEER. V dropped 2 bases and J dropped 12; count of bases not matched to a gene: 16. CDR3 nucleotides: TGCGCCAGCAGCCAACACCGGAGCGGGGGGGGGTGGTATGGGCAGTTCTTC. This codes for CASSQHRSGGGWYGQFF.

This clonotype occurred many times. The chain recombines TRBV4-1 with TRBJ2-7, with TRBD2 matching over 7 bases. The V and J ends lost 2 bases and 2 bases, in that order; junction bases with no gene match: 6. The CDR3 is 15 residues long. CDR1 and CDR2 (germline): MGHRA, YSYEKL. CDR3 protein: CASSQMGGTAYEQYF. The CDR3 DNA sequence: TGCGCCAGCAGCCAAATGGGGGGGACGGCCTACGAGCAGTACTTC.

This clonotype was seen repeatedly, ten times or more. The genes are TRBV27 and TRBJ2-7; D possibly corresponds to TRBD2 (5 bases). From germline, CDR1 is MNHEY and CDR2 SMNVEV (reference sequence). The CDR3 is 13 amino acids. Trimming took 6 bases from V and 3 from J, leaving 12 bases between them. The CDR3 region has the DNA TGTGCCAGCAGGGCCGGGATGCTCTACGAGCAGTACTTC. Translation: CASRAGMLYEQYF.

This clonotype was seen many times. This chain joins TRBV4-3 and TRBJ2-7; D not certain. The ends were cut back, 0 bases at V and 3 bases at J, with 6 bases in the middle. Germline CDR1 and CDR2: LGHNA and YSLEER. This CDR3 comprises 13 residues. CDR3 residues: CASSQENGYEQYF. As DNA, the CDR3 is TGCGCCAGCAGCCAAGAAAACGGCTACGAGCAGTACTTC.

This clonotype was counted ten times or more. This chain links TRBV7-9 with TRBJ1-5, with a possible D match to TRBD1 (5 bases). Germline CDR1 SEHNR, CDR2 FQNEAQ (reference sequence). The V end lost 1 base, the J end lost 3 bases, and 10 bases lay between the germline ends. The CDR3 extends over 15 amino acids. The CDR3 loop reads CASSLDSGDNQPQHF. CDR3 coding DNA: TGTGCCAGCAGCTTAGATTCGGGGGACAATCAGCCCCAGCATTTT.

This clonotype appeared many times. This chain links TRBV21-1 with TRBJ2-3; the table's D call TRBD1 went unverified against the DNA. TRBV21-1 corresponds to a pseudogene. This CDR3 spans 19 amino acids. The CDR3 DNA follows: TGTGCCAGCAGCAAAGCGCCCCCATTGCCGGGACAGAGCACAGATACGCAGTATTTT. Translating it yields CASSKAPPLPGQSTDTQYF.

This rearrangement joins TRBV7-9 to TRBJ1-4, with D perhaps TRBD1 (5 bases). Germline values: CDR1 SEHNR, CDR2 FQNEAQ (reference sequence). The V end lost 6 bases, the J end lost 4 bases, and 12 bases lay between the germline ends. CDR3 length: 14 residues. CDR3 residues: CASSRAGSNEKLFF. CDR3 bases: TGTGCCAGCAGTCGGGCAGGGAGTAATGAAAAACTGTTTTTT.

The table lists this clonotype with many counts. The genes are TRBV5-1 and TRBJ1-2, with D possibly matching TRBD1 (6 bases). Germline lookup yields CDR1 SGHRS and CDR2 YFSETQ. The CDR3 length is 15 residues. Trimming pared 0 bases from V and 5 bases from J, leaving 14 bases between. This CDR3 is CASSLERQGRYGYTF. For the CDR3, the DNA is TGCGCCAGCAGCTTGGAACGGCAGGGGAGATATGGCTACACCTTC.

This clonotype occurred a few times. The chain couples TRBV19 to TRBJ1-4, with TRBD1 matching over 11 bases. Unmatched junction bases numbered 9, after V lost 7 bases and J lost 8 bases. CDR1 and CDR2 from the germline V gene are LNHDA and SQIVND (reference sequence). This CDR3 contains 15 residues. CDR3 sequence: CASTLRDRGGEKLFF. In DNA form, the CDR3 reads TGTGCCAGTACGCTCCGGGACAGGGGGGGCGAAAAACTGTTTTTT.

About this clonotype: A read error may explain this, as a much larger clone is one base away. V and J are TRBV4-1 and TRBJ2-7; the D gene could be TRBD1 or TRBD2 (7 bases each). Per the germline V gene, CDR1 is MGHRA and CDR2 is YSYEKL. This CDR3 is built from 16 residues. CDR3 sequence (DNA): TGCGCCAGCAGCCAAGATCTTGGCAGGGGGGGCTACGAGCGGTACTTC. As protein: CASSQDLGRGGYERYF.

Comment on this clonotype: A much bigger clone sits one base away, suggesting this may be a read error. V is TRBV7-9 and J is TRBJ2-2; D not certain. Germline V lookup: CDR1 SEHNR, CDR2 FQNEAQ (reference sequence). This CDR3 has 14 residues. V was clipped by 8 bases and J by 4 bases, with 14 bases between them. CDR3 DNA sequence: TGTGCCAGCGGCAAAACAGAAGGCACCGGGGAGCTGTTTTTT. Encoded protein: CASGKTEGTGELFF.

In this sample, this clonotype turned up many times. The J gene is TRBJ2-3, the V gene TRBV5-1, with D unclear. Germline V gene sequence: CDR1 SGHRS, CDR2 YFSETQ. Trimming took off 2 bases at V and 2 bases at J, with 9 bases between the two ends. This CDR3 spans 14 amino acids. Here the CDR3 DNA reads TGCGCCAGCAGCTTCACGGACCACACAGATACGCAGTATTTT. Amino acid sequence: CASSFTDHTDTQYF.

This clonotype was counted ten times or more. The rearrangement uses TRBV7-9 and TRBJ2-7; D may be TRBD1 (6 bases). The length of the CDR3 is 15 residues. Germline lookup yields CDR1 SEHNR and CDR2 FQNEAQ (reference sequence). V lost 1 base, J lost 0 bases, and 10 bases lay in between. The CDR3 protein is CASSLVPGVSYEQYF. Here the CDR3 DNA reads TGTGCCAGCAGCTTAGTTCCAGGGGTCTCCTACGAGCAGTACTTC.

Concerning this clonotype itself: Compared with germline, one end of the junction differs, possibly owing to a read error. This rearrangement joins TRBV20-1 to TRBJ2-1; TRBD2 agrees at 14 bases. CDR3 length: 17 residues. CDR1 DFQATT and CDR2 SNEGSKA come from the germline V gene (reference sequence). In nucleotides, the CDR3 is TGCAGTGCTGAGGGACTAGCGGGGGACCACTCCTGCAATGAGCAGTTCTTC. Its protein product is CSAEGLAGDHSCNEQFF.

Only a few counts were recorded for this clonotype. A read error may be the cause here, since a much bigger clone is one base away. The gene calls are TRBV5-6 and TRBJ2-3; D gene uncertain. CDR1 and CDR2 from the germline V gene are SGHDT and YYEEEE. The CDR3 extends over 16 amino acids. In DNA, the CDR3 is TGTGCCAGCAGCTTGGTGATACCCACCGGTCCAGATACGCAGTGTTTT. It encodes CASSLVIPTGPDTQCF.

As for this clonotype: A much bigger clone sits one base away, suggesting this may be a read error. The chain is built from TRBV13 and TRBJ2-4, with unresolved D. The germline V gene has CDR1 PRHDT and CDR2 FYEKMQ (reference sequence). This CDR3 is 16 amino acids long. The CDR3 reads CTSSLRQESAKNIQYF. The CDR3 DNA reads TGTACCAGCAGCTTAAGGCAGGAGTCAGCCAAAAACATTCAGTACTTC.

The chain combines TRBV7-9 with TRBJ1-6, with D hard to call. Germline V gene data show CDR1 as SEHNR and CDR2 as FQNEAQ (reference sequence). The CDR3 sequence is 16 residues long. Trimming removed 0 bases from V and 4 bases from J, with 10 bases in between. The CDR3 sequence is CASSLASGPYNSPLHF. The CDR3, as DNA: TGTGCCAGCAGCTTAGCTAGCGGGCCGTATAATTCACCCCTCCACTTT.

The V and J genes are TRBV6-2 or TRBV6-3 and TRBJ2-7, with 8 bases identical to TRBD2. Germline trimming cut 5 bases from V and 4 bases from J; bases unmatched to any gene: 7. CDR1 and CDR2 from the germline V gene are MNHEY and SVGEGT. The CDR3 covers 14 residues. CDR3 in amino acids: CASSISGKTYEQYF. CDR3 nucleotide sequence: TGTGCCAGCAGTATTAGCGGGAAGACATACGAGCAGTACTTC.

This clonotype was recorded at least ten times. V usage is TRBV4-1 and J usage is TRBJ1-2; tentative D call: TRBD1 (6 bases). This CDR3 contains 19 residues. V was trimmed by 0 bases and J by 0 bases, leaving 20 bases between them. CDR1 MGHRA and CDR2 YSYEKL come from the germline V gene. The CDR3 spells CASSQEMSARTATNYGYTF. The DNA of the CDR3 is TGCGCCAGCAGCCAAGAGATGAGTGCCAGGACAGCTACTAACTATGGCTACACCTTC.

This clonotype was seen a handful of times. This chain links TRBV20-1 with TRBJ2-7, with 11 bases that match TRBD2. After removal of 0 bases from V and 2 bases from J, the junction contained 6 bases not matched to a gene. CDR1 DFQATT and CDR2 SNEGSKA come from the germline V gene (reference sequence). The CDR3 length is 16 residues. This CDR3 reads CSARDPGLAGPYEQYF. The CDR3 bases are TGCAGTGCTAGAGATCCCGGACTAGCGGGTCCCTACGAGCAGTACTTC.

The V gene is TRBV20-1, the J gene TRBJ1-6; D is ambiguous. The V end lost 3 bases, the J end lost 7 bases, and 19 bases lay between the germline ends. Germline values: CDR1 DFQATT, CDR2 SNEGSKA (reference sequence). The CDR3 contains 16 residues. The CDR3, as DNA: TGCAGTGCTAGCTCCGGAGAGAGGGCGACCAATTCACCCCTCCACTTT. Its protein is CSASSGERATNSPLHF.

V and J are TRBV4-1 and TRBJ1-4; TRBD1 matches at 8 bases. Germline values: CDR1 MGHRA, CDR2 YSYEKL. The CDR3 has 16 residues. J was trimmed by 8 bases and V by 2 bases; bases with no gene match: 10. CDR3 DNA: TGCGCCAGCAGCCAATCGACAGGGGCCTCTGCGGAAAAACTGTTTTTT. The encoded protein is CASSQSTGASAEKLFF.

Notes on this clonotype: The junction and the germline gene differ at one end; a read error may be behind it. This chain's CDR3 is CAGSLPSVGGSYGYTF. The CDR3 DNA follows: TGTGCCGGCAGCCTACCCTCCGTAGGGGGAAGTTATGGCTACACCTTC. This chain joins TRBV5-6 and TRBJ1-2; D may be TRBD1 (6 bases). Germline values: CDR1 SGHDT, CDR2 YYEEEE. The CDR3 has 16 residues.

There are many counts of this clonotype. The chain combines TRBV6-2 or TRBV6-3 with TRBJ1-5; D is undetermined. Germline values: CDR1 MNHEY, CDR2 SVGEGT. Trimming left V 2 bases short and J 7 bases short, with 12 bases between. CDR3 length equals 14 residues. As DNA, the CDR3 is TGTGCCAGCAGTTACCGTGTGGGATGGCAGCCCCAGCATTTT. As protein: CASSYRVGWQPQHF.

The genes are TRBV19 and TRBJ1-1; D remains unclear. Germline CDR1 LNHDA, CDR2 SQIVND (reference sequence). Between the trimmed V and J ends, which lost 6 bases and 6 bases, there was a span of 8 bases. The length of the CDR3 is 11 residues. The CDR3: CASSQTAEAFF. CDR3 sequence (DNA): TGTGCCAGTAGCCAGACCGCTGAAGCTTTCTTT. Using reference TRBV19 and TRBJ1-1 for the parts outside the CDR3, the full variable domain is DGGITQSPKYLFRKEGQNVTLSCEQNLNHDAMYWYRQDPGQGLRLIYYSQIVNDFQKGDIAEGYSVSREKKESFPLTVTSAQKNPTAFYLCASSQTAEAFFGQGTRLTVV.

As to this clonotype: Being one base from a much bigger clone, this may be a read error. The J gene is TRBJ2-3, the V gene TRBV2; D may be TRBD1 (5 bases). The length of the CDR3 is 11 residues. The V gene's germline CDR1 is SNHLY and CDR2 FYNNEI. The CDR3, as DNA: TGTGCCGGCAGGGCTGGAGATACGCAGTATTTT. Protein sequence: CAGRAGDTQYF.

This clonotype was seen ten or more times. The gene calls are TRBV7-9 and TRBJ2-3, with D possibly being TRBD2 (6 bases). V lost 2 bases, J lost 4 bases, and 10 bases lay in between. This CDR3 has 14 amino acids. Looked up from germline, CDR1 is SEHNR and CDR2 is FQNEAQ (reference sequence). CDR3 residues: CASSLYAGSDTQYF. In DNA, the CDR3 is TGTGCCAGCAGCTTATATGCGGGGTCAGATACGCAGTATTTT.